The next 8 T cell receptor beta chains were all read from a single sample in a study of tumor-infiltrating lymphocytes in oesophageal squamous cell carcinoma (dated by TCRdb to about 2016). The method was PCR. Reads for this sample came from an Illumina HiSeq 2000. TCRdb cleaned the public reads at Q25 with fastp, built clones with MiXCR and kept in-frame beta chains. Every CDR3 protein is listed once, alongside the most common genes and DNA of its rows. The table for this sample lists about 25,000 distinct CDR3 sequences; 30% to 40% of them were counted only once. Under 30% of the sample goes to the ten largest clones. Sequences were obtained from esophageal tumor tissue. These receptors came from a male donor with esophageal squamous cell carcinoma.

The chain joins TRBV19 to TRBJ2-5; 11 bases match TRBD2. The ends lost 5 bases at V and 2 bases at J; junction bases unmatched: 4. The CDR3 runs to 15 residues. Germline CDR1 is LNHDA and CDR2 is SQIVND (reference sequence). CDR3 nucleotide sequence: TGTGCCAGTAGTCCGGGACTAGCGGCTCAAGAGACCCAGTACTTC. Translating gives CASSPGLAAQETQYF.

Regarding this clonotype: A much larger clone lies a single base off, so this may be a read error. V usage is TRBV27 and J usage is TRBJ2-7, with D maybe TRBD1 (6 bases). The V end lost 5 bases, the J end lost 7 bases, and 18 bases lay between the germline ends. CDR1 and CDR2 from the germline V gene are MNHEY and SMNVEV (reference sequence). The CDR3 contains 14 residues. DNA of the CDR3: TGTGCCAGCAGTAGATACGGGACACCCAATGAGCAGTACTTC. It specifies CASSRYGTPNEQYF.

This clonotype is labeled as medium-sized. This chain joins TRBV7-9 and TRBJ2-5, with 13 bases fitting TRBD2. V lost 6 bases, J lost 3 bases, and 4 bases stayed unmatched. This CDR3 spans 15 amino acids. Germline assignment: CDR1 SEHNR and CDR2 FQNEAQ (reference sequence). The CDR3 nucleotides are TGTGCCAGCAGGCCCACTAGCGGGGGGGAAGAGACCCAGTACTTC. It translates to CASRPTSGGEETQYF.

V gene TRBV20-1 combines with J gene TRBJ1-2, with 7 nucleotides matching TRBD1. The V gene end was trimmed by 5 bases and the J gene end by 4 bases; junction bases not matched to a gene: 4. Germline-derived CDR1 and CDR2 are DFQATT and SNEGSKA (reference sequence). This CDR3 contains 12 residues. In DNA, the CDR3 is TGCAGTGCTGGGACAGTCGTCTATGGCTACACCTTC. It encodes CSAGTVVYGYTF.

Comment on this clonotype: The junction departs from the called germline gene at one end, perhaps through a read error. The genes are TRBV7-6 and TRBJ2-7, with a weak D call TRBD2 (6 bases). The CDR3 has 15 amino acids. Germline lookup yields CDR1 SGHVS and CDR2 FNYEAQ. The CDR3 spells CASSLGLGGTGELYF. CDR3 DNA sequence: TGTGCCAGCAGCTTAGGGCTAGGAGGGACCGGGGAGCTGTACTTC.

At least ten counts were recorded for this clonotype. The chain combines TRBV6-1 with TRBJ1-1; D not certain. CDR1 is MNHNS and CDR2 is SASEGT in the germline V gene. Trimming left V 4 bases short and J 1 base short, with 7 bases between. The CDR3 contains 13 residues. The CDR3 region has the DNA TGTGCCAGCAGTGGCCGGGCGAACACTGAAGCTTTCTTT. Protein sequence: CASSGRANTEAFF.

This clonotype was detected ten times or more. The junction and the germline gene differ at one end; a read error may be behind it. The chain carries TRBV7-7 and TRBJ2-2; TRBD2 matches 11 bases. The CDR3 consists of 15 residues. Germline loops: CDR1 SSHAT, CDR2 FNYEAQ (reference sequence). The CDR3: CASSLAGGPPGELFF. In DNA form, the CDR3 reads TGTGCTAGCAGCTTAGCGGGAGGGCCTCCCGGGGAGCTGTTTTTT.

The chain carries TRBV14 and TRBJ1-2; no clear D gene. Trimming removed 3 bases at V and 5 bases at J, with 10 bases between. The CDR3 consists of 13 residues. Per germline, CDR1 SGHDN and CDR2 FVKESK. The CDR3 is CASSQSTAYGYTF. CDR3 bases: TGTGCCAGCAGCCAGTCAACGGCGTATGGCTACACCTTC.